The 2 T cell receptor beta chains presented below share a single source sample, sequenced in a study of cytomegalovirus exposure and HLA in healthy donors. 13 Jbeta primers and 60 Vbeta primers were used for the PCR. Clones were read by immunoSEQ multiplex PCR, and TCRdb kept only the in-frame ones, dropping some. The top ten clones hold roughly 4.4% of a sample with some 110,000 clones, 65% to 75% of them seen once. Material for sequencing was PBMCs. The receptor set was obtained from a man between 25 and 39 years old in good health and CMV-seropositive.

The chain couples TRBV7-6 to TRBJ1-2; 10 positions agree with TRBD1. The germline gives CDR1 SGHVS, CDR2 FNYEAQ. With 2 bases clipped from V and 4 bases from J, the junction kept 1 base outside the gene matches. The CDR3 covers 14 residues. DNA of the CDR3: TGTGCCAGCAGCTTATGGGACAGGGGCTATGGCTACACCTTC. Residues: CASSLWDRGYGYTF.

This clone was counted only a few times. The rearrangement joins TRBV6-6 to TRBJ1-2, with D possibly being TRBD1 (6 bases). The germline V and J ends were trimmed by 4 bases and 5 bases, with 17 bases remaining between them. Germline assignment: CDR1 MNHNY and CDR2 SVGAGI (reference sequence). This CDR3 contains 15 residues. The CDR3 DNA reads TGTGCCAGCAGTTCAGGCAGGGGCGTTCGGTATGGCTACACCTTC. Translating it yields CASSSGRGVRYGYTF.